The 22 T cell receptor beta chains listed next were all sequenced from one sample in a study of shared clonotypes between healthy human individuals. The assay was immunoSEQ multiplex PCR, and TCRdb's table has in-frame clones only and misses some. The data show roughly 1 million clones, with approximately 78% seen just once and more than 0.45% held by the top ten. The sequenced material came from memory CD4+ T cells from PBMCs. Subset reported: CD45RA-negative fraction. Receptors originate from a man aged 18 to 29 in good health. Some clones in this sample may be carry-over from other donors' samples.

The DNA of the CDR3 is TGCGCCAGCAGCCCAGGGGGCTCTATTTCGACTGAAGCTTTCTTT. Encoded protein: CASSPGGSISTEAFF. The gene calls are TRBV5-1 and TRBJ1-1, with TRBD1 identical over 8 bases. Trimming cost V 4 bases and J 5 bases; bases outside gene matches: 10. From germline, CDR1 is SGHRS and CDR2 YFSETQ. This CDR3 is built from 15 residues.

With regard to this clone: The sample holds other DNA sequences that translate to the same CDR3. This chain connects TRBV7-2 to TRBJ2-1; D gene unclear. Trimming shortened V by 3 bases and J by 9 bases, and 12 bases separated the two germline ends. The CDR3 spans 13 residues. The germline gives CDR1 SGHTA, CDR2 FQGNSA. CDR3 DNA sequence: TGTGCCAGCAGCTTGGGGTTGATCGGTGAGCAGTTCTTC. Protein product: CASSLGLIGEQFF.

The rearrangement uses TRBV11-2 and TRBJ2-2; D perhaps matches TRBD2 (7 bases). This CDR3 has 18 residues. V was cut by 3 bases and J by 4 bases, with 21 bases left in between. Per the germline V gene, CDR1 is SGHAT and CDR2 is FQNNGV. CDR3 amino acids: CASSLGGGGTGPTGELFF. The CDR3 bases are TGTGCCAGCAGCTTGGGAGGCGGGGGAACAGGGCCCACCGGGGAGCTGTTTTTT.

The table lists this clone with a few counts. The V gene is TRBV4-3, the J gene TRBJ2-1; TRBD2 aligns across 8 bases. The V gene end was trimmed by 1 base and the J gene end by 1 base; junction bases not matched to a gene: 9. Per germline, CDR1 LGHNA and CDR2 YSLEER. CDR3 length equals 18 residues. The CDR3 sequence: CASSQVKVAGYSYNEQFF. CDR3 nucleotide sequence: TGCGCCAGCAGCCAAGTAAAGGTAGCGGGGTATTCCTACAATGAGCAGTTCTTC.

J is TRBJ1-2 and V is TRBV7-9; tentative D call: TRBD1 (6 bases). CDR1 and CDR2 from the germline V gene are SEHNR and FQNEAQ (reference sequence). Trimming left V 5 bases short and J 6 bases short, with 22 bases between. The CDR3 consists of 16 residues. Written as DNA, the CDR3 is TGTGCCAGCAGCCTTTCGGGGGGCGCGGGCGCTGATGGCTACACCTTC. Protein product: CASSLSGGAGADGYTF.

CDR3 nucleotide sequence: TGCGCCAGCAGCTCCGGGACAGGGGGCGACGGAAACACCATATATTTT. Amino acids: CASSSGTGGDGNTIYF. This chain uses TRBV5-1 with TRBJ1-3; TRBD1 matches 12 bases. V gave up 3 bases and J gave up 4 bases; unmatched junction bases: 5. Germline V CDR1 and CDR2: SGHRS, YFSETQ. The CDR3 runs 16 residues.

This clone was counted between two and nine times. The same CDR3 can be traced to other DNA sequences in this sample. The chain carries TRBV18 and TRBJ1-1; tentatively, D is TRBD1 (5 bases). The CDR3 length is 14 residues. Germline loops: CDR1 KGHSH, CDR2 LQKENI. The germline V and J ends were trimmed by 3 bases and 0 bases, with 8 bases remaining between them. The CDR3 loop reads CASSPQGMNTEAFF. CDR3 DNA sequence: TGTGCCAGCTCACCCCAGGGCATGAACACTGAAGCTTTCTTT.

This chain joins TRBV11-2 and TRBJ2-2, with 8 bases identical to TRBD2. Germline V CDR1 and CDR2: SGHAT, FQNNGV. V shed 5 bases and J 4 bases; nucleotides not matched to a gene: 6. The CDR3 has 15 amino acids. CDR3 DNA: TGTGCCAGCAGCCCACCGAGCGGGAGCACCGGGGAGCTGTTTTTT. Amino acids: CASSPPSGSTGELFF.

The J gene is TRBJ1-5, the V gene TRBV7-2, with D perhaps matching TRBD1 (5 bases). The CDR3 has 14 residues. Between the trimmed V and J ends, which lost 2 bases and 4 bases, there was a span of 9 bases. The germline V gene has CDR1 SGHTA and CDR2 FQGNSA. DNA of the CDR3: TGTGCCAGCAGCTTATCAGGGACGAATCAGCCCCAGCATTTT. Its protein product is CASSLSGTNQPQHF.

The rearrangement links TRBV7-3 to TRBJ1-1, with D perhaps matching TRBD1 (5 bases). CDR3 length: 13 amino acids. V lost 6 bases and J 2 bases, leaving 10 bases between the germline ends. The germline gives CDR1 SGHTA, CDR2 FQGTGA. CDR3 in amino acids: CASSVDRNTEAFF. The DNA for the CDR3 is TGTGCCAGCAGTGTCGACAGAAACACTGAAGCTTTCTTT.

The chain has TRBV10-2 and TRBJ2-7; the D is unclear. Between the trimmed V and J ends, which lost 6 bases and 3 bases, there was a span of 6 bases. The CDR3 totals 11 residues. Germline loops: CDR1 WSHSY, CDR2 SAAADI. The CDR3 DNA is TGCGCCAGCAGCCCTAACTACGAGCAGTACTTC. It codes for CASSPNYEQYF.

The rearrangement uses TRBV28 and TRBJ1-5, with 8 bases aligning to TRBD1. This CDR3 has 15 residues. Germline lookup yields CDR1 MDHEN and CDR2 SYDVKM. Trimming took 5 bases from V and 5 from J; bases not matched to a gene: 8. The CDR3 is CASSTGQGRYQPQHF. The CDR3 DNA is TGTGCCAGCAGTACCGGACAGGGAAGATATCAGCCCCAGCATTTT.

This clone has at least ten counts. The rearrangement uses TRBV28 and TRBJ1-4; TRBD1 might be the D (6 bases). V shed 3 bases and J shed 3 bases, with 14 bases lying between them. The CDR3 extends over 16 amino acids. Germline V gene data show CDR1 as MDHEN and CDR2 as SYDVKM. CDR3 region: CASSFGGAGANEKLFF. The CDR3 nucleotides read TGTGCCAGCAGTTTCGGGGGTGCAGGGGCTAATGAAAAACTGTTTTTT.

The chain is built from TRBV19 and TRBJ2-7; the D gene is possibly TRBD1 (6 bases). The CDR3 has 16 amino acids. V gave up 6 bases and J gave up 2 bases, with 20 bases separating them. Germline-derived CDR1 and CDR2 are LNHDA and SQIVND (reference sequence). The DNA of the CDR3 is TGTGCCAGTAGGGGAGATGGACAGCACATCACCTACGAGCAGTACTTC. This encodes CASRGDGQHITYEQYF.

J is TRBJ1-5 and V is TRBV7-8; the match to TRBD1 covers 10 bases. Trimming removed 1 base from V and 3 bases from J; junction bases left unmatched: 3. CDR1 SGHVS and CDR2 FQNEAQ come from the germline V gene. This CDR3 has 16 amino acids. Here the CDR3 reads CASSLGDRGNNQPQHF. The CDR3 region has the DNA TGTGCCAGCAGCTTAGGGGACAGGGGCAACAATCAGCCCCAGCATTTT.

The chain combines TRBV7-2 with TRBJ2-1; no definite D call. V lost 4 bases and J 9 bases, leaving 16 bases between the germline ends. CDR3 size: 14 residues. Looked up from germline, CDR1 is SGHTA and CDR2 is FQGNSA. The CDR3 is CASSSSFAAFEQFF. DNA of the CDR3: TGTGCCAGCAGCTCCAGTTTTGCGGCATTTGAGCAGTTCTTC.

The chain employs TRBV7-8 and TRBJ1-2; perhaps TRBD1 as D (5 bases). CDR1 SGHVS and CDR2 FQNEAQ come from the germline V gene. V lost 5 bases, J lost 4 bases, and 11 bases lay in between. CDR3 length: 13 residues. DNA of the CDR3: TGTGCCAGCAGCATGACAGTGGCCTATGGCTACACCTTC. As protein: CASSMTVAYGYTF. Together with reference TRBV7-8 and TRBJ1-2, the CDR3 gives the full variable domain: GAGVSQSPRYKVAKRGQDVALRCDPISGHVSLFWYQQALGQGPEFLTYFQNEAQLDKSGLPSDRFFAERPEGSVSTLKIQRTQQEDSAVYLCASSMTVAYGYTFGSGTRLTVV.

This clone showed up just once. The CDR3 protein is CASSGLASIFSNTGELFF. In nucleotides, the CDR3 is TGTGCCAGCAGTGGGCTAGCGAGTATTTTTTCGAACACCGGGGAGCTGTTTTTT. The V gene is TRBV28, the J gene TRBJ2-2, with D perhaps matching TRBD2 (6 bases). The CDR3 is 18 residues long. CDR1 is MDHEN, CDR2 SYDVKM, per germline. Trimming cost V 5 bases and J 0 bases, with 19 bases left between them. Combining the CDR3 with reference TRBV28 and TRBJ2-2 gives the whole variable domain DVKVTQSSRYLVKRTGEKVFLECVQDMDHENMFWYRQDPGLGLRLIYFSYDVKMKEKGDIPEGYSVSREKKERFSLILESASTNQTSMYLCASSGLASIFSNTGELFFGEGSRLTVL.

The chain couples TRBV7-6 to TRBJ2-7, with D perhaps TRBD1 (5 bases). V lost 4 bases and J 4 bases, leaving 20 bases between the germline ends. Germline V lookup: CDR1 SGHVS, CDR2 FNYEAQ. This CDR3 contains 16 residues. The CDR3 here is CASSSMRQGAVYEQYF. CDR3 sequence (DNA): TGTGCCAGCAGCTCGATGCGGCAGGGTGCGGTGTACGAGCAGTACTTC.

The rearrangement uses TRBV7-2 and TRBJ1-3; TRBD1 is a possible D gene (5 bases). V was clipped by 6 bases and J by 1 base, with 22 bases between them. CDR1 and CDR2 from the germline V gene are SGHTA and FQGNSA. The CDR3 contains 18 residues. The CDR3 sequence: CASSSPSMKGKSGNTIYF. CDR3 sequence (DNA): TGTGCCAGCAGTTCCCCCTCCATGAAGGGGAAATCTGGAAACACCATATATTTT.

The chain combines TRBV27 with TRBJ1-2; no firm D call. V was shortened by 5 bases and J by 0 bases, with 13 bases between the two germline ends. This CDR3 spans 15 amino acids. The germline gives CDR1 MNHEY, CDR2 SMNVEV (reference sequence). The chain's CDR3 is CASSTYSDANYGYTF. CDR3 coding DNA: TGTGCCAGCAGTACCTACTCCGACGCTAACTATGGCTACACCTTC.

The CDR3 bases are TGCGCCAGCAGCCATCTTGGGGAAGGACAGGGAAGATATGGCTACACCTTC. Translating it yields CASSHLGEGQGRYGYTF. The rearrangement links TRBV4-1 to TRBJ1-2; 8 nucleotides align to TRBD1. Trimming took 3 bases from V and 5 from J; bases not matched to a gene: 14. Germline V gene sequence: CDR1 MGHRA, CDR2 YSYEKL. The CDR3 consists of 17 residues.